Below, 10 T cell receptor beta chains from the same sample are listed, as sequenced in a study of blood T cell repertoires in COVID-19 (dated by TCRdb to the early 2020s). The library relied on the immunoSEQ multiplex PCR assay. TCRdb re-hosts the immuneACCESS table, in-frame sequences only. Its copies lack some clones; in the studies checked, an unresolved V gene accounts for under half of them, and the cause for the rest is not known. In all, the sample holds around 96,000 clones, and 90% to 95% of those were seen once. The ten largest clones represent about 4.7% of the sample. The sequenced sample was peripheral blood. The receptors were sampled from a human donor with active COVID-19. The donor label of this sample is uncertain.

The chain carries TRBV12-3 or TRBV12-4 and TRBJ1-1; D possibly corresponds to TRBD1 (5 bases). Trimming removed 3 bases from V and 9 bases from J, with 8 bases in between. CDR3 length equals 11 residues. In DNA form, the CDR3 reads TGTGCCAGCAGTTTCACAGGCCAAGCTTTCTTT. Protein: CASSFTGQAFF.

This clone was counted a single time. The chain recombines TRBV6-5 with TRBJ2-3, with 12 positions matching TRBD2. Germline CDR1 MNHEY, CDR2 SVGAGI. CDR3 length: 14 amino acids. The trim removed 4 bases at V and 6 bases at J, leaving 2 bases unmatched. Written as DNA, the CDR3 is TGTGCCAGCAGTTTGACTAGCGGGAGTGATACGCAGTATTTT. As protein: CASSLTSGSDTQYF.

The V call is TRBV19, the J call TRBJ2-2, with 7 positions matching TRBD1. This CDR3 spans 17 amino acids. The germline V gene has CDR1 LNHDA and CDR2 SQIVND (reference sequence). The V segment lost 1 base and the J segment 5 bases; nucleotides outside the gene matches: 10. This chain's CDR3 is CASSIGLQGMVTGELFF. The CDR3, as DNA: TGTGCCAGTAGTATAGGTTTACAGGGGATGGTGACCGGGGAGCTGTTTTTT.

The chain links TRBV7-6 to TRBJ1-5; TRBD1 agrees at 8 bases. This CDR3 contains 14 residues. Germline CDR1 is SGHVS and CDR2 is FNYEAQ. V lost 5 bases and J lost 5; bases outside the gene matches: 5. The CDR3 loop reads CASSLGTGDQPQHF. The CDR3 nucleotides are TGTGCCAGCAGCCTTGGGACAGGTGATCAGCCCCAGCATTTT.

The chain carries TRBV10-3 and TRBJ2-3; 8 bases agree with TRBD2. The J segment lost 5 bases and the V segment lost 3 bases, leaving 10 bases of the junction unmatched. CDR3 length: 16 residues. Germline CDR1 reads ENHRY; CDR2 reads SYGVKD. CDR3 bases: TGTGCCATCAGTGATCTGGGTAGCGGGAACGGAGATACGCAGTATTTT. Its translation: CAISDLGSGNGDTQYF.

The CDR3 DNA reads TGTGCCACCAGCAGAGCCAGGGGCACTGAAGCTTTCTTT. Translation: CATSRARGTEAFF. V gene TRBV15 combines with J gene TRBJ1-1; D is perhaps TRBD1 (6 bases). Per germline, CDR1 LNHNV and CDR2 YYDKDF (reference sequence). Trimming removed 1 base from V and 4 bases from J, with 7 bases in between. This CDR3 has 13 residues.

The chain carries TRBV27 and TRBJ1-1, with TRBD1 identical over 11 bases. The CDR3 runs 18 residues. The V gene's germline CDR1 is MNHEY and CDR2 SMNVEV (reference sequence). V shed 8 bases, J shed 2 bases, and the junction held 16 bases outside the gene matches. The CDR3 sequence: CASSPLSGQGEFNTEAFF. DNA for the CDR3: TGTGCCAGCTCCCCCCTCTCGGGACAGGGGGAATTTAACACTGAAGCTTTCTTT.

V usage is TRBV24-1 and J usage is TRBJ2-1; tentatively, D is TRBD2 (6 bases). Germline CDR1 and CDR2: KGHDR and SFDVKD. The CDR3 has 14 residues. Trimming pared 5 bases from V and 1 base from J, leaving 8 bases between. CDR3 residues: CATSAGVSYNEQFF. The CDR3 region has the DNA TGTGCCACCAGTGCGGGAGTGTCCTACAATGAGCAGTTCTTC.

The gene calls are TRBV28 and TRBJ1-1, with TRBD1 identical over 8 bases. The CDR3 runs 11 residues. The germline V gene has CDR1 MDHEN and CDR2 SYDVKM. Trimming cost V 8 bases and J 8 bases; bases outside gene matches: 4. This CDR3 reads CASLRGREAFF. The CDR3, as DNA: TGTGCCAGCCTCAGGGGGCGCGAAGCTTTCTTT.

For the CDR3, the DNA is TGTGCCAGTAGTCCTCTTGTGGCAGATGTTCAGCCCCAGCATTTT. It codes for CASSPLVADVQPQHF. The chain links TRBV19 to TRBJ1-5; unclear D gene. The germline V gene has CDR1 LNHDA and CDR2 SQIVND (reference sequence). This CDR3 has 15 residues. V was trimmed by 5 bases and J by 6 bases, leaving 17 bases between them.